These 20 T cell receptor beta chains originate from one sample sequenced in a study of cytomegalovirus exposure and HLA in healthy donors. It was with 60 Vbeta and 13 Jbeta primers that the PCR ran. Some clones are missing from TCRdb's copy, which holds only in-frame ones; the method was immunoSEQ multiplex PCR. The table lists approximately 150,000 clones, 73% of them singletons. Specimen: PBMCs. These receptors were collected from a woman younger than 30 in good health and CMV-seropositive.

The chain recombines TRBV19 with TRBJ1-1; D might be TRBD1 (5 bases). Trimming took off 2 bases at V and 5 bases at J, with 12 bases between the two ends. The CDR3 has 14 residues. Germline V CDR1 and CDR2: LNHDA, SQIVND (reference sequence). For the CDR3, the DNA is TGTGCCAGTAGTATACAAGGGGAGGGGACTGAAGCTTTCTTT. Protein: CASSIQGEGTEAFF.

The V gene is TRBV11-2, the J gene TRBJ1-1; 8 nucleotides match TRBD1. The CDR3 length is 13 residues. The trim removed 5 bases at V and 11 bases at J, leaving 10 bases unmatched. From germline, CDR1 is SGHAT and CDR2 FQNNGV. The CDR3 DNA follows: TGTGCCAGCAGCGACGGACAGGGTCGTGCCGCTTTCTTT. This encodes CASSDGQGRAAFF.

CDR3: CASTPLTGWDEQYF. The CDR3 DNA follows: TGTGCCAGCACCCCTTTGACAGGGTGGGACGAGCAGTACTTC. This sequence joins TRBV5-5 and TRBJ2-7; 7 bases agree with TRBD1. This CDR3 is 14 amino acids long. After removal of 6 bases from V and 5 bases from J, the junction contained 11 bases not matched to a gene. Germline V gene sequence: CDR1 SGHKS, CDR2 YYEKEE (reference sequence).

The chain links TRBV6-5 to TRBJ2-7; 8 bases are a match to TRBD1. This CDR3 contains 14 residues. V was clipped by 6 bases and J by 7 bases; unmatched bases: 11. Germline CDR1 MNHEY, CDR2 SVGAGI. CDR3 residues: CASRLGQGAYEQYF. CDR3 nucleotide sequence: TGTGCCAGCAGACTAGGACAGGGCGCATATGAGCAGTACTTC.

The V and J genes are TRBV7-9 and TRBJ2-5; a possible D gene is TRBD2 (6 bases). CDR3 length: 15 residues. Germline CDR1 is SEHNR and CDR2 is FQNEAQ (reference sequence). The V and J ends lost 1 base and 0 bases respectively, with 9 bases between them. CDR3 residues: CASSLGSGDQETQYF. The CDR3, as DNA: TGTGCCAGCAGCTTAGGGTCGGGGGACCAAGAGACCCAGTACTTC. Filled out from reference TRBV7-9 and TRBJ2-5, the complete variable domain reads DTGVSQNPRHKITKRGQNVTFRCDPISEHNRLYWYRQTLGQGPEFLTYFQNEAQLEKSRLLSDRFSAERPKGSFSTLEIQRTEQGDSAMYLCASSLGSGDQETQYFGPGTRLLVL.

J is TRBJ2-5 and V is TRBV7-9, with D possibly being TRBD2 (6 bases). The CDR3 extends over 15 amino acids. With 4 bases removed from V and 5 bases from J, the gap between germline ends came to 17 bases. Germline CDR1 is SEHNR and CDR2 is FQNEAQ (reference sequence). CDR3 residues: CASSSPPTSGETQYF. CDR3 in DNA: TGTGCCAGCAGCTCCCCCCCTACAAGCGGGGAGACCCAGTACTTC.

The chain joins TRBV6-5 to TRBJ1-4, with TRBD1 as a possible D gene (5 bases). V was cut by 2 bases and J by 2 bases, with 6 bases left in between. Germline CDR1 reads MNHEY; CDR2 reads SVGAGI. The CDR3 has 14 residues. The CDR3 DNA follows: TGTGCCAGCAGTTACAGGGGCACTAATGAAAAACTGTTTTTT. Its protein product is CASSYRGTNEKLFF.

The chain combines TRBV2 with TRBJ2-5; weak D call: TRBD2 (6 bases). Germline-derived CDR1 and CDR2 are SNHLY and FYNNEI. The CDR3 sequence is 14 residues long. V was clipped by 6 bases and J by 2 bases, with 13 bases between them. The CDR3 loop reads CASRELGTQETQYF. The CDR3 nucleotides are TGTGCCAGCAGGGAACTCGGGACTCAAGAGACCCAGTACTTC.

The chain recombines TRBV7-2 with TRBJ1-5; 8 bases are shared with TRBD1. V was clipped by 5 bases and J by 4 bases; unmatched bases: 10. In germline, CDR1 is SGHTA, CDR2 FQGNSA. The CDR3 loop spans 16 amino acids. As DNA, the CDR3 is TGTGCCAGCAGCCTCCGGGGTCAGGGGGCGAATCAGCCCCAGCATTTT. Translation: CASSLRGQGANQPQHF.

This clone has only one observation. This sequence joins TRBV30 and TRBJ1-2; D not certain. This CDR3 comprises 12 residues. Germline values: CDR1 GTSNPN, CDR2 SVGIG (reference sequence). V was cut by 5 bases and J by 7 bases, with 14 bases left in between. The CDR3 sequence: CAWASRGPGYTF. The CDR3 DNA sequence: TGTGCCTGGGCGTCCCGAGGCCCTGGCTACACCTTC.

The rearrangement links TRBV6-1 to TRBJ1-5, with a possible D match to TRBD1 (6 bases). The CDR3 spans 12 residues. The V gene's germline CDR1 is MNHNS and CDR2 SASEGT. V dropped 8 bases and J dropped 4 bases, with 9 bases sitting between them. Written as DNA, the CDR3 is TGTGCCAGCCCAGGGGAGAATCAGCCCCAGCATTTT. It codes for CASPGENQPQHF.

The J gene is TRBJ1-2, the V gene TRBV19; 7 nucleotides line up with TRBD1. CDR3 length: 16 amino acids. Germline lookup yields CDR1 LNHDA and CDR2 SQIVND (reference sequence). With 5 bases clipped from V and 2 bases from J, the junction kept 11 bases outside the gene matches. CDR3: CASSSPGVTGNYGYTF. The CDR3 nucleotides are TGTGCCAGTAGTTCCCCTGGGGTGACAGGGAACTATGGCTACACCTTC. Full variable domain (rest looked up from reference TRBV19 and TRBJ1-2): DGGITQSPKYLFRKEGQNVTLSCEQNLNHDAMYWYRQDPGQGLRLIYYSQIVNDFQKGDIAEGYSVSREKKESFPLTVTSAQKNPTAFYLCASSSPGVTGNYGYTFGSGTRLTVV.

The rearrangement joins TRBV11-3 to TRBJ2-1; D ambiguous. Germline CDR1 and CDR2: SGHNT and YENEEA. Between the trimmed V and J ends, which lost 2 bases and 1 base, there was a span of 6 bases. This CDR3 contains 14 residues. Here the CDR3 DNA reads TGTGCCAGCAGCTTAAGTAGTTCCTACAATGAGCAGTTCTTC. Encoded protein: CASSLSSSYNEQFF.

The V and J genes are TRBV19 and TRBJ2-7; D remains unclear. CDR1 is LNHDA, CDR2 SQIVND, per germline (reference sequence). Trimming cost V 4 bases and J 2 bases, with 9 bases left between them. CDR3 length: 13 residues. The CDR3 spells CASSNLPTYEQYF. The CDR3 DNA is TGTGCCAGTAGTAATCTTCCTACCTACGAGCAGTACTTC.

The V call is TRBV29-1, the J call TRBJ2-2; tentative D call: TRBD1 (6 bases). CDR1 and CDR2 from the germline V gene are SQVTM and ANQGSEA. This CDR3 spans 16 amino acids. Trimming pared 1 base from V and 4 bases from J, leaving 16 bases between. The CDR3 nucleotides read TGCAGCGTTGAAGGCCCCCCCGGGACACTCACCGGGGAGCTGTTTTTT. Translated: CSVEGPPGTLTGELFF.

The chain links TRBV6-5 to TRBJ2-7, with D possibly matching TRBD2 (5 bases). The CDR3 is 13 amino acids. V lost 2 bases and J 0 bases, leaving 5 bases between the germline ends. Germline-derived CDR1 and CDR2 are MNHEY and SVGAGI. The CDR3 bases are TGTGCCAGCAGTTACAGCGGCTCCTACGAGCAGTACTTC. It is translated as CASSYSGSYEQYF.

Here the CDR3 DNA reads TGTGCCAGTAGCCCCCAGGGGGCAACTAATGAAAAACTGTTTTTT. Its protein is CASSPQGATNEKLFF. The rearrangement links TRBV19 to TRBJ1-4, with 7 bases aligning to TRBD1. There are 15 residues in the CDR3. The germline V gene has CDR1 LNHDA and CDR2 SQIVND (reference sequence). Trimming cost V 6 bases and J 0 bases; bases outside gene matches: 4. The full variable domain, in which reference TRBV19 and TRBJ1-4 provide the parts outside the CDR3, is DGGITQSPKYLFRKEGQNVTLSCEQNLNHDAMYWYRQDPGQGLRLIYYSQIVNDFQKGDIAEGYSVSREKKESFPLTVTSAQKNPTAFYLCASSPQGATNEKLFFGSGTQLSVL.

DNA of the CDR3: TGTGCCATCAGTAGCGGGGGGCGGGAGGAAGAGACCCAGTACTTC. Amino acids: CAISSGGREEETQYF. The chain uses TRBV10-3 and TRBJ2-5; 9 bases fit TRBD2. V was pared by 5 bases and J by 3 bases, with 7 bases of the junction left unmatched. The CDR3 has 15 amino acids. The germline V gene encodes CDR1 ENHRY and CDR2 SYGVKD.

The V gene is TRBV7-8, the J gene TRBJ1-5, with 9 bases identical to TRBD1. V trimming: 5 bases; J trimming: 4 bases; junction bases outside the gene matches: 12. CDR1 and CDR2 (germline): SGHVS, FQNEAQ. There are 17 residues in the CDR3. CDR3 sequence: CASSIFGPGQGNQPQHF. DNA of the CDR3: TGTGCCAGCAGCATTTTCGGCCCGGGACAGGGAAATCAGCCCCAGCATTTT.

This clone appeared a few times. CDR3 residues: CASSPPALEAINYGYTF. CDR3 coding DNA: TGTGCCAGCAGCCCCCCCGCACTGGAGGCCATAAACTATGGCTACACCTTC. The chain combines TRBV5-5 with TRBJ1-2; unclear D gene. This CDR3 spans 17 amino acids. V dropped 4 bases and J dropped 2 bases, with 21 bases sitting between them. Germline lookup yields CDR1 SGHKS and CDR2 YYEKEE (reference sequence). Variable domain in full (rest from reference TRBV5-5 and TRBJ1-2): DAGVTQSPTHLIKTRGQQVTLRCSPISGHKSVSWYQQVLGQGPQFIFQYYEKEERGRGNFPDRFSARQFPNYSSELNVNALLLGDSALYLCASSPPALEAINYGYTFGSGTRLTVV.